The 22 T cell receptor beta chains presented below share a single source sample, sequenced in a study of T cell changes during pregnancy in multiple sclerosis. Generated by immunoSEQ multiplex PCR, the TCRdb table keeps only in-frame clones and is missing some. The data hold about 87,000 clones, with 80% to 95% observed a single time. Sequenced material: peripheral blood, taken in the third trimester of pregnancy. The receptors come from a female donor in good health, enrolled as a control in a pregnancy study.

This clone showed up just once. The J gene is TRBJ2-1, the V gene TRBV28; no firm D call. V gave up 2 bases and J gave up 9 bases, with 8 bases separating them. CDR3 length equals 12 residues. Germline V gene data show CDR1 as MDHEN and CDR2 as SYDVKM. The CDR3 DNA reads TGTGCCAGCAGTTTAATGCCTACTGAGCAGTTCTTC. The encoded protein is CASSLMPTEQFF. Full variable domain (remainder filled in from reference TRBV28 and TRBJ2-1): DVKVTQSSRYLVKRTGEKVFLECVQDMDHENMFWYRQDPGLGLRLIYFSYDVKMKEKGDIPEGYSVSREKKERFSLILESASTNQTSMYLCASSLMPTEQFFGPGTRLTVL.

The chain employs TRBV19 and TRBJ1-1; the D gene is possibly TRBD1 (6 bases). CDR3 length: 14 amino acids. Germline lookup yields CDR1 LNHDA and CDR2 SQIVND (reference sequence). Trimming shortened V by 7 bases and J by 1 base, and 13 bases separated the two germline ends. For the CDR3, the DNA is TGTGCCAGTACCCCGGCAGGGGCGAACACTGAAGCTTTCTTT. Translating gives CASTPAGANTEAFF.

The V call is TRBV27, the J call TRBJ2-3; 9 nucleotides align to TRBD2. There are 15 residues in the CDR3. Germline V gene lookup returns CDR1 MNHEY and CDR2 SMNVEV (reference sequence). The V and J ends lost 5 bases and 1 base, in that order; junction bases with no gene match: 4. The CDR3 DNA reads as TGTGCCAGCAGTGCGACTAGCGGAGGCACAGATACGCAGTATTTT. Translated, it gives CASSATSGGTDTQYF.

Details on this clone: At one end, the junction sequence differs from germline, possibly due to a read error. This chain joins TRBV20-1 and TRBJ2-7; 12 bases agree with TRBD1. CDR3 length: 10 residues. From germline, CDR1 is DFQATT and CDR2 SNEGSKA (reference sequence). CDR3 in amino acids: CSARGQGATF. The CDR3 DNA follows: TGCAGTGCCCGGGGACAGGGGGCGACGTTC.

The J gene is TRBJ2-1, the V gene TRBV4-1; 8 bases fit TRBD2. Germline-derived CDR1 and CDR2 are MGHRA and YSYEKL. The length of the CDR3 is 17 residues. V lost 0 bases, J lost 4 bases, and 8 bases stayed unmatched. The CDR3 spells CASSQDRLASGYNEQFF. The CDR3 nucleotides read TGCGCCAGCAGCCAAGATCGTTTGGCTAGCGGGTACAATGAGCAGTTCTTC.

The V and J genes are TRBV25-1 and TRBJ2-2, with D possibly being TRBD1 (6 bases). Germline-derived CDR1 and CDR2 are MGHDK and SYGVNS. V was pared by 1 base and J by 4 bases, with 13 bases between. The CDR3 is 16 amino acids. The CDR3 spells CASSELGGSPTGELFF. The DNA of the CDR3 is TGTGCCAGCAGTGAATTAGGGGGAAGTCCCACCGGGGAGCTGTTTTTT.

The J gene is TRBJ2-1, the V gene TRBV28; tentative D call: TRBD2 (6 bases). The CDR3 is 14 residues long. V gave up 9 bases and J gave up 9 bases, with 21 bases separating them. Germline lookup yields CDR1 MDHEN and CDR2 SYDVKM. CDR3 protein: CASHPGQPGGEQFF. The CDR3 DNA is TGTGCCAGTCATCCGGGGCAGCCCGGGGGTGAGCAGTTCTTC.

The rearrangement links TRBV5-1 to TRBJ2-6; D not certain. V lost 4 bases and J 4 bases, leaving 12 bases between the germline ends. The CDR3 runs 15 residues. Germline CDR1 SGHRS, CDR2 YFSETQ. The CDR3 region has the DNA TGCGCCAGCAGCCCAACCGGGTCAGGGGCCAACGTCCTGACTTTC. The encoded protein is CASSPTGSGANVLTF.

The V gene is TRBV18, the J gene TRBJ2-5; 12 bases align to TRBD2. Germline V CDR1 and CDR2: KGHSH, LQKENI. The CDR3 is 15 residues long. V gave up 3 bases and J gave up 4 bases; unmatched junction bases: 3. CDR3 amino acids: CASSPVLAGGETQYF. The CDR3 DNA is TGTGCCAGCTCACCTGTACTAGCGGGAGGAGAGACCCAGTACTTC.

This chain uses TRBV4-2 with TRBJ1-4; 9 positions match TRBD1. The CDR3 contains 15 residues. Germline values: CDR1 LGHNA, CDR2 YNFKEQ. The junction had 7 bases not matched to a gene; V was cut back by 3 bases and J by 8 bases. As DNA, the CDR3 is TGTGCCAGCAGCCACCCCGGGGACAGGGACGAAAAACTGTTTTTT. Translation: CASSHPGDRDEKLFF.

The rearrangement uses TRBV6-6 and TRBJ2-7; D call uncertain. Germline loops: CDR1 MNHNY, CDR2 SVGAGI (reference sequence). This CDR3 contains 12 residues. V was clipped by 1 base and J by 4 bases, with 5 bases between them. The CDR3 DNA follows: TGTGCCAGCAGTTACTTAGATTACGAGCAGTACTTC. Translated, it gives CASSYLDYEQYF.

This clone was recorded a few times. V is TRBV2 and J is TRBJ1-4, with 9 bases fitting TRBD1. V shed 6 bases and J 8 bases; nucleotides not matched to a gene: 4. CDR1 SNHLY and CDR2 FYNNEI come from the germline V gene. The length of the CDR3 is 13 residues. This CDR3 reads CASRGQGGEKLFF. The DNA for the CDR3 is TGTGCCAGCAGGGGACAGGGCGGGGAAAAACTGTTTTTT. The whole variable domain, filled in from reference TRBV2 and TRBJ1-4, reads EPEVTQTPSHQVTQMGQEVILRCVPISNHLYFYWYRQILGQKVEFLVSFYNNEISEKSEIFDDQFSVERPDGSNFTLKIRSTKLEDSAMYFCASRGQGGEKLFFGSGTQLSVL.

The chain carries TRBV7-2 and TRBJ2-2; 7 bases align to TRBD2. CDR3 size: 16 residues. Per germline, CDR1 SGHTA and CDR2 FQGNSA. Germline trimming cut 5 bases from V and 5 bases from J; bases unmatched to any gene: 11. The CDR3 DNA reads TGTGCCAGCAGCGTCCACTTCGCGGGAGTTACCGGGGAGCTGTTTTTT. As protein: CASSVHFAGVTGELFF. The variable domain in full, with the rest retrieved from reference TRBV7-2 and TRBJ2-2, is GAGVSQSPSNKVTEKGKDVELRCDPISGHTALYWYRQSLGQGLEFLIYFQGNSAPDKSGLPSDRFSAERTGGSVSTLTIQRTQQEDSAVYLCASSVHFAGVTGELFFGEGSRLTVL.

V and J are TRBV28 and TRBJ2-7; TRBD2 might be the D (6 bases). The V end was cut by 6 bases, the J end by 3 bases, with 21 bases between. This CDR3 region has 16 residues. Germline V lookup: CDR1 MDHEN, CDR2 SYDVKM. The CDR3 region has the DNA TGTGCCAGCAGCCGGGGGAAGGGGAATGGGCACTACGAGCAGTACTTC. It yields the protein CASSRGKGNGHYEQYF.

The genes are TRBV5-4 and TRBJ1-4; D is ambiguous. Looked up from germline, CDR1 is SGHNT and CDR2 is YYREEE (reference sequence). Trimming took off 0 bases at V and 8 bases at J, with 14 bases between the two ends. The CDR3 runs 15 residues. The CDR3 sequence is CASSLANDPREKLFF. CDR3 coding DNA: TGTGCCAGCAGCTTGGCCAACGACCCTAGGGAAAAACTGTTTTTT.

The chain combines TRBV7-9 with TRBJ2-3; 8 nucleotides line up with TRBD2. The trim removed 3 bases at V and 5 bases at J, leaving 13 bases unmatched. CDR1 and CDR2 from the germline V gene are SEHNR and FQNEAQ (reference sequence). The CDR3 has 17 amino acids. CDR3 protein: CASSFTGERESRDTQYF. The CDR3 nucleotides read TGTGCCAGCAGCTTCACTGGGGAGCGGGAGTCTCGAGATACGCAGTATTTT.

The chain carries TRBV27 and TRBJ1-1; a weak D match, TRBD1 (5 bases). The CDR3 sequence is 16 residues long. V dropped 5 bases and J dropped 3 bases, with 19 bases sitting between them. Germline V CDR1 and CDR2: MNHEY, SMNVEV (reference sequence). In DNA, the CDR3 is TGTGCCAGCAGTCTACTACCCGTGGTAGGGGACACTGAAGCTTTCTTT. This codes for CASSLLPVVGDTEAFF.

The CDR3 protein is CASSFGTSGSYYNEQFF. The CDR3 DNA is TGCGCCAGCAGCTTTGGGACTAGCGGGAGTTACTACAATGAGCAGTTCTTC. The chain recombines TRBV5-1 with TRBJ2-1, with TRBD2 identical over 14 bases. CDR3 size: 17 residues. The germline CDR1 and CDR2 sequences are SGHRS and YFSETQ. V trimming: 2 bases; J trimming: 3 bases; junction bases outside the gene matches: 4.

The J gene is TRBJ2-7, the V gene TRBV9; D perhaps matches TRBD1 (6 bases). CDR3 size: 15 residues. CDR1 is SGDLS, CDR2 YYNGEE, per germline. V was pared by 4 bases and J by 2 bases, with 16 bases between. CDR3 sequence (DNA): TGTGCCAGCAGCCCCAGTGGGCAGGGGACCTACGAGCAGTACTTC. Translating gives CASSPSGQGTYEQYF.

This sequence joins TRBV5-1 and TRBJ2-1; D is undetermined. The V end lost 3 bases, the J end lost 8 bases, and 9 bases lay between the germline ends. The CDR3 has 12 amino acids. Germline values: CDR1 SGHRS, CDR2 YFSETQ. The CDR3 DNA reads as TGCGCCAGCAGCTCAACCCCGGATGAGCAGTTCTTC. Translated: CASSSTPDEQFF.

This clone was seen just once. The chain carries TRBV7-2 and TRBJ1-1; D unresolved. V was shortened by 3 bases and J by 0 bases, with 8 bases between the two germline ends. CDR1 and CDR2 from the germline V gene are SGHTA and FQGNSA. This CDR3 has 14 residues. The CDR3 here is CASSFTVMNTEAFF. The CDR3 DNA is TGTGCCAGCAGCTTTACGGTTATGAACACTGAAGCTTTCTTT.

The CDR3 region has the DNA TGTGCCAGCAGCTGGACAGGTTACAATGAGCAGTTCTTC. Residues: CASSWTGYNEQFF. This chain uses TRBV7-9 with TRBJ2-1; the match to TRBD1 covers 7 bases. Germline assignment: CDR1 SEHNR and CDR2 FQNEAQ (reference sequence). CDR3 length equals 13 residues. V was pared by 4 bases and J by 4 bases, with 1 base of the junction left unmatched.